Described below is a single TCR beta chain sequence and its context. This specimen belongs to a study of T cells expressing NK-cell markers. Study in general: CD3+CD56+NKG2C+, CD3+CD56+NKG2C- and CD3+CD56-NKG2C+ T cells, once sorted, supplied the TCR beta repertoires. Seven donors tested HCMV-seropositive and one tested seronegative among the eight sequenced.

The germline V gene has CDR1 DFQATT and CDR2 SNEGSKA (reference sequence). The CDR3 extends over 16 amino acids. TCRdb reanalyzed the 5' RACE reads, giving one entry per CDR3 protein sequence and no DNA. The sample includes 400,000 to 450,000 distinct CDR3 sequences. Sequencing input: blood T cells: a sorted CD56 or NKG2C T cell subset, CD4+ or CD8+ T cells, or bulk PBMC T cells (not recorded which). The chain recombines TRBV20-1 with TRBJ2-1; TCRdb's D call, TRBD1, is unchecked because there is no DNA. The origin of this receptor is a woman aged 18-70 years in good health. The CDR3 protein is CSARSLGFGGYNEQFF.